The TCR beta chain under discussion was sequenced for a study of blood T cells in healthy people across ages. The CDR3 loop spans 10 amino acids. CDR1 and CDR2 (germline): SQVTM, ANQGSEA. The V gene lost 7 bases and the J gene lost 6 bases, with 8 bases spanning the gap. A second PCR of roughly 7 to 11 cycles used a sample-barcoded 5' primer and a J-beta primer mix. Each cDNA molecule was tagged by a template-switch adaptor that had 12 random nucleotides. MiXCR, run by TCRdb on the 5' RACE reads, gives a single entry per CDR3 protein. Of around 690,000 distinct CDR3 sequences in the sample, around 54% are singletons; the top ten hold 35% to 40%. Donors gave approximately 9.9 milliliters of peripheral blood apiece. Overall study results and limits: Across the age range, TCR beta diversity per million T cells fell in a roughly linear way.

This clonotype appeared once. Its target is not known. This sequence originates from a man between 60 and 70 years old in good health. The material sequenced was blood. The chain joins TRBV29-1 to TRBJ2-3; no definite D call. Here the CDR3 DNA reads TGCAGCGGCACCGGGGATACGCAGTATTTT. Residues: CSGTGDTQYF.